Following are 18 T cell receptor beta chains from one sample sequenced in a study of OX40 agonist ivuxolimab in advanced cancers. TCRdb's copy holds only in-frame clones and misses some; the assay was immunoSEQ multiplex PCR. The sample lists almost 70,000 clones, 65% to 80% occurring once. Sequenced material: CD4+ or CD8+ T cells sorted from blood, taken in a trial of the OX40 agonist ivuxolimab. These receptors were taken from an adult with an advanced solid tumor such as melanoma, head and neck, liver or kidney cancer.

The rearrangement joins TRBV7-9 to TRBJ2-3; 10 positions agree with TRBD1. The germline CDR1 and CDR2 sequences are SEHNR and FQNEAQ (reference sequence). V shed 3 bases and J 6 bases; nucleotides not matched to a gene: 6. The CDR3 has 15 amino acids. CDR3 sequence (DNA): TGTGCCAGCAGCTTGGAGACAGGGGGCTGGGATACGCAGTATTTT. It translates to CASSLETGGWDTQYF.

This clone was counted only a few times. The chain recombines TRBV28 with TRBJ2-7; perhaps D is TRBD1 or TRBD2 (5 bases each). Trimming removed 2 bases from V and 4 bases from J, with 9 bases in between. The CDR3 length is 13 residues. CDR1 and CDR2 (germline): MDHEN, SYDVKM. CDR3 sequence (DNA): TGTGCCAGCAGTTTAGGGGGTCGTTACGAGCAGTACTTC. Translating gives CASSLGGRYEQYF.

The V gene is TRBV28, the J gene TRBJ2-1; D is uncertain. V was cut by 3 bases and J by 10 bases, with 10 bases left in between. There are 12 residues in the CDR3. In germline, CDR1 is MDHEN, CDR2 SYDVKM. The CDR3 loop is CASSFMMREQFF. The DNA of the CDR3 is TGTGCCAGCAGTTTCATGATGCGGGAGCAGTTCTTC.

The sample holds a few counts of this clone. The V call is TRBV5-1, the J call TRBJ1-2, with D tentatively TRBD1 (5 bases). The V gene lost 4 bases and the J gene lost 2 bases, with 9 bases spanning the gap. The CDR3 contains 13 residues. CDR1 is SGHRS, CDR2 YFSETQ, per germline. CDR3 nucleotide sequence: TGCGCCAGCAGCATCGACAGCAACTATGGCTACACCTTC. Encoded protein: CASSIDSNYGYTF.

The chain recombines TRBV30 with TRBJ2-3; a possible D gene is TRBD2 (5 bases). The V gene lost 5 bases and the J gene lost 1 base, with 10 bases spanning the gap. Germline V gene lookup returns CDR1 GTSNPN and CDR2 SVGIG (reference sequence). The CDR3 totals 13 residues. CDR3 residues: CAWLGGGTDTQYF. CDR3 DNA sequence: TGTGCCTGGCTAGGAGGTGGCACAGATACGCAGTATTTT.

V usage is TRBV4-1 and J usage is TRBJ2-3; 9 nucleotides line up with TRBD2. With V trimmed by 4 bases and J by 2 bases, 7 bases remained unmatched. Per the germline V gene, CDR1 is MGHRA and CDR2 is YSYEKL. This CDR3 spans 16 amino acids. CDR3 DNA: TGCGCCAGCAGCCGCGCCAGCGGGGGGTCCACAGATACGCAGTATTTT. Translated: CASSRASGGSTDTQYF.

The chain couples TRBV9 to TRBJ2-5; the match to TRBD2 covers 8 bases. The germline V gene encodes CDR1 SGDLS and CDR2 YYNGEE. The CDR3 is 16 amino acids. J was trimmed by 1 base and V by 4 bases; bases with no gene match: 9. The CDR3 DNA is TGTGCCAGCAGCCCAGGGACTAGAGGCGGCCAAGAGACCCAGTACTTC. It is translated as CASSPGTRGGQETQYF.

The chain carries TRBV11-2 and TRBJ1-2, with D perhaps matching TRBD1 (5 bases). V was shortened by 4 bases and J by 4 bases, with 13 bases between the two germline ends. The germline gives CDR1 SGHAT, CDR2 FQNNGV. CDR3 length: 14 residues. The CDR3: CASSSAGTRYGYTF. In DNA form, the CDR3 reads TGTGCCAGCAGCTCCGCAGGGACGCGCTATGGCTACACCTTC.

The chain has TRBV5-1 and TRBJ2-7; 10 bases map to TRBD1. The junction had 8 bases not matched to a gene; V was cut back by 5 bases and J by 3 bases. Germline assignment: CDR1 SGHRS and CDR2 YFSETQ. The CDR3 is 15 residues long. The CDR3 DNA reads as TGCGCCAGCAGTTCAGGACAGGGGGGTAGCTACGAGCAGTACTTC. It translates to CASSSGQGGSYEQYF.

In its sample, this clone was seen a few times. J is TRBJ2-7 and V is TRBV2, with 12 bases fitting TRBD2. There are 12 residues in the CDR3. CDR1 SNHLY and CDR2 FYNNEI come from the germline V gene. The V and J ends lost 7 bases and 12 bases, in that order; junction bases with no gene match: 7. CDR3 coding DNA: TGTGCCAGCACGACTAGCGGGGGAAAGGGGTACTTC. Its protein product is CASTTSGGKGYF. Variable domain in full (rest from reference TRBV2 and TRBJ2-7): EPEVTQTPSHQVTQMGQEVILRCVPISNHLYFYWYRQILGQKVEFLVSFYNNEISEKSEIFDDQFSVERPDGSNFTLKIRSTKLEDSAMYFCASTTSGGKGYFGPGTRLTVT.

CDR3 region: CASSLGRGVRTDTQYF. CDR3 DNA sequence: TGTGCCAGCAGCTTAGGTAGAGGAGTTCGCACAGATACGCAGTATTTT. The V and J genes are TRBV11-3 and TRBJ2-3; D gene unclear. The CDR3 sequence is 16 residues long. The germline gives CDR1 SGHNT, CDR2 YENEEA. V was pared by 1 base and J by 1 base, with 12 bases between.

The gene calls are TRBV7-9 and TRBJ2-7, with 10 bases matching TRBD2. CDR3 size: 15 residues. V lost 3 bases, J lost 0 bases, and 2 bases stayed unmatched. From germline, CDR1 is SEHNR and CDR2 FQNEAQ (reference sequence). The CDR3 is CASSFSGGSSYEQYF. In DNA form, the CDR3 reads TGTGCCAGCAGCTTTAGCGGGGGGAGCTCCTACGAGCAGTACTTC. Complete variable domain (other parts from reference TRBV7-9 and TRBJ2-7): DTGVSQNPRHKITKRGQNVTFRCDPISEHNRLYWYRQTLGQGPEFLTYFQNEAQLEKSRLLSDRFSAERPKGSFSTLEIQRTEQGDSAMYLCASSFSGGSSYEQYFGPGTRLTVT.

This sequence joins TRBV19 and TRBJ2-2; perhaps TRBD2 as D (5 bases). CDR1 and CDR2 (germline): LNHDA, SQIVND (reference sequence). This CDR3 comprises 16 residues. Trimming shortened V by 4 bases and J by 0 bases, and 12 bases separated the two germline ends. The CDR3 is CASSKRTDSNTGELFF. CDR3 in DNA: TGTGCCAGTAGTAAGAGGACGGACTCGAACACCGGGGAGCTGTTTTTT. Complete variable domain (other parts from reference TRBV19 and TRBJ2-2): DGGITQSPKYLFRKEGQNVTLSCEQNLNHDAMYWYRQDPGQGLRLIYYSQIVNDFQKGDIAEGYSVSREKKESFPLTVTSAQKNPTAFYLCASSKRTDSNTGELFFGEGSRLTVL.

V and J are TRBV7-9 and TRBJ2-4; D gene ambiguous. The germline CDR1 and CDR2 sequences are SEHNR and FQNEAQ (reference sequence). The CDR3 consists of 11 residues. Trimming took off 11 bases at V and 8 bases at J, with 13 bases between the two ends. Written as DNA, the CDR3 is TGTGCCGCGGCGGTTGGGGACATTCAGTACTTC. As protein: CAAAVGDIQYF.

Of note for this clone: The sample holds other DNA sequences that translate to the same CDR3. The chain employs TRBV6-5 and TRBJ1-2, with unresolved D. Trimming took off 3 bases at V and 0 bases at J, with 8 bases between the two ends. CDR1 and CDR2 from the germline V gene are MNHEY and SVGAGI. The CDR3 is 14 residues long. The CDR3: CASSYRDPNYGYTF. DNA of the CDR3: TGTGCCAGCAGTTATCGAGATCCTAACTATGGCTACACCTTC.

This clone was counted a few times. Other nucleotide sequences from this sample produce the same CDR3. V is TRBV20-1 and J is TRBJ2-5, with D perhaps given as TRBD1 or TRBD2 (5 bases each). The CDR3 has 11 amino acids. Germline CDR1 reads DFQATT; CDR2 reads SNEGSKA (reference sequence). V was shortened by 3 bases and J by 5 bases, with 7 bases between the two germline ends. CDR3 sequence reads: CSARGEETQYF. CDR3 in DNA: TGCAGTGCTAGGGGGGAGGAGACCCAGTACTTC.

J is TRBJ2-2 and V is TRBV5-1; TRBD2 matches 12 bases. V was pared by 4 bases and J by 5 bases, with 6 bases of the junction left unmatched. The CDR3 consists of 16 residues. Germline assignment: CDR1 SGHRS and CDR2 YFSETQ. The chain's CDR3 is CASSVGLAGSTGELFF. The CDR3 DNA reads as TGCGCCAGCAGCGTAGGACTAGCGGGAAGTACCGGGGAGCTGTTTTTT.

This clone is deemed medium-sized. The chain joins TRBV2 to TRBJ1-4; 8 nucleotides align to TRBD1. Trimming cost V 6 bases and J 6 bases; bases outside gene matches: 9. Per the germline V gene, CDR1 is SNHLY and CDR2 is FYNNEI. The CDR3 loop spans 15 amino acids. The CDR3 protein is CASSLQGDNHEKLFF. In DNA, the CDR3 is TGTGCCAGCAGCCTACAGGGGGACAATCATGAAAAACTGTTTTTT. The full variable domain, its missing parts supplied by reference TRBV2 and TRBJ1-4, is EPEVTQTPSHQVTQMGQEVILRCVPISNHLYFYWYRQILGQKVEFLVSFYNNEISEKSEIFDDQFSVERPDGSNFTLKIRSTKLEDSAMYFCASSLQGDNHEKLFFGSGTQLSVL.